These 4 T cell receptor beta chains share one sample of origin, sequenced in a study of CD8+ T cells in alopecia areata. Once RNA had been extracted, it was reverse transcribed into cDNA to act as the sequencing template. Generated by immunoSEQ multiplex PCR, the TCRdb table keeps only in-frame clones and is missing some. The sample lists under 350,000 clones, none appearing once, the ten largest making up roughly 1.2%. Combined cutaneous lymph node cells underwent sorting by CD4, CD8alpha, NKG2D, NKG2ACE and additional markers. Sequenced input: CD4+ T cells sorted from a lymph node. All receptors come from a C3H/HeJ mouse with alopecia areata. Strain haplotype (MHC): H2-k.

Notes on this clone: Mouse gene names apply. The read stops 4 residues short of the end of the CDR3; the missing end is completed from the germline J gene. The sample holds other DNA sequences that translate to the same CDR3. This sequence joins TRBV5 and TRBJ2-7, with 10 bases identical to TRBD2. Germline V gives CDR1 LGHNA, CDR2 YNLKQL (reference sequence). The CDR3 extends over 14 amino acids. Incomplete CDR3 DNA: TGTGCCAGCAGCCAAGGACTGGGGGGTTAT. It yields the protein CASSQGLGGY. The whole CDR3 is CASSQGLGGYEQYF.

Comment on this clone: Gene labels here are mouse ones. The read is 4 residues too short to cover the CDR3 end, so that end is filled in from the germline J gene. V gene TRBV5 combines with J gene TRBJ2-2; tentatively, D is TRBD1 or TRBD2 (6 bases each). The V end lost 1 base, the J end lost 3 bases, and 9 bases lay between the germline ends. From germline, CDR1 is LGHNA and CDR2 YNLKQL (reference sequence). CDR3 length: 15 residues. The CDR3 sequence: CASSQGGRDTGQLYF. The sequenced CDR3 bases are TGTGCCAGCAGCCAAGGGGGGCGCGACACCGGG.

This clone was seen a few times. Gene names follow the mouse nomenclature. The CDR3 goes on 3 residues after the read ends, and that part is filled in from the germline J gene. The rearrangement joins TRBV13-3 to TRBJ1-6; D might be TRBD1 (5 bases). TRBJ1-6 falls under the ORF class, with uncertain function. Trimming left V 0 bases short and J 7 bases short, with 11 bases between. Germline V gene data show CDR1 as NNHDY and CDR2 as SYVADS. The CDR3 length is 15 residues. CDR3 sequence: CASSDESGWNSPLYF. Partial CDR3 DNA: TGTGCCAGCAGTGATGAGTCAGGGTGGAATTCGCCC.

This clone showed up just a few times. Gene names and germline match the mouse. The missing CDR3 end, 4 residues past where the read stops, is filled in from the germline J gene. The chain uses TRBV13-2 and TRBJ2-3; 8 bases match TRBD2. V shed 5 bases and J 3 bases; nucleotides not matched to a gene: 5. Germline V gene data show CDR1 as NNHNN and CDR2 as SYGAGS (reference sequence). This CDR3 region has 14 residues. The sequenced part of the CDR3 DNA is TGTGCCAGCGGCTGGGGGGATCGGGCAGAA. Translating gives CASGWGDRAE. The full CDR3 reads CASGWGDRAETLYF.